Here is one TCR beta chain with its context. Its antigen remains unidentified. The study sequenced cultured CD4+ T cell DNA using the Oncomine TCR Beta short-read assay. Each CDR3 protein is one row after TCRdb ran MiXCR on the PCR reads. Found here are around 19,000 distinct CDR3 sequences, approximately 53% of them singletons; the top ten hold more than 8%. The treatment is: roughly 10-day PBMC culture with coronavirus spike peptide pools or control peptides (ViraFEST assay). This sample was included in a study of vaccination and CD4 T cells after COVID-19. Study-wide context: Control cultures, each given a CEFX pool, an HIV-1 Nef pool, or no peptide, were included.

There are 12 residues in the CDR3. The germline gives CDR1 GTSNPN, CDR2 SVGIG (reference sequence). V was shortened by 0 bases and J by 3 bases, with 5 bases between the two germline ends. The study's findings and limits: Spike mono-reactivity was found in 304 of 307 vaccine-specific clones from convalescent patients.

The clonotype originates from a human donor who had recovered from COVID-19. The sequenced sample consisted of CD4+ T cells from blood, cultured in vitro. The rearrangement links TRBV30 to TRBJ1-1; D unresolved. CDR3 sequence: CAWSVLDTEAFF. The CDR3 DNA reads TGTGCCTGGAGTGTCCTCGACACTGAAGCTTTCTTT.